One and the same sample provided the 16 T cell receptor beta chains below, sequenced in a study of T-cell reconstitution after alpha-beta-depleted transplantation in children. The TCRbeta library was prepared with unique molecular identifiers. Each CDR3 protein gets one entry after TCRdb re-called the PCR reads with MiXCR. The table lists about 440,000 distinct CDR3 sequences, around two fifths of them singletons, with 25% to 30% in the top ten. Here the sequenced sample was PBMCs, taken before TCRalphabeta/CD19-depleted stem cell transplant. Source of these receptors: a girl aged 2 to 9 with aplastic anemia, due to receive a stem cell transplant.

The J gene is TRBJ2-2, the V gene TRBV10-2, with 10 bases that match TRBD2. This CDR3 comprises 16 residues. Germline assignment: CDR1 WSHSY and CDR2 SAAADI. V lost 6 bases and J lost 4; bases outside the gene matches: 8. CDR3: CASRRTSGLFTGELFF. In DNA form, the CDR3 reads TGCGCCAGCAGGAGGACTAGCGGCCTGTTCACCGGGGAGCTGTTTTTT.

There are many counts of this clonotype. This chain links TRBV7-2 with TRBJ2-3, with D hard to call. V was pared by 5 bases and J by 5 bases, with 14 bases between. This CDR3 is 14 amino acids long. Germline values: CDR1 SGHTA, CDR2 FQGNSA. The CDR3 here is CASSPYQVEDTQYF. DNA of the CDR3: TGTGCCAGCAGCCCCTACCAGGTTGAAGATACGCAGTATTTT.

J is TRBJ1-5 and V is TRBV5-1; the D gene is possibly TRBD1 (5 bases). Germline V lookup: CDR1 SGHRS, CDR2 YFSETQ. The V end lost 7 bases, the J end lost 4 bases, and 15 bases lay between the germline ends. The CDR3 has 14 residues. The CDR3 is CASLAGQWNQPQHF. The CDR3 bases are TGCGCCAGCTTAGCAGGACAATGGAATCAGCCCCAGCATTTT.

In this sample, this clonotype turned up many times. This chain connects TRBV4-1 to TRBJ1-5; 7 positions agree with TRBD1. J gave up 4 bases and V 4 bases, and 7 bases lay outside the gene matches. Germline loops: CDR1 MGHRA, CDR2 YSYEKL. The CDR3 covers 15 residues. The CDR3 loop reads CASSRQGWGNQPQHF. The CDR3, as DNA: TGCGCCAGCAGCCGACAGGGATGGGGGAATCAGCCCCAGCATTTT.

This clonotype came up a few times. The rearrangement links TRBV7-9 to TRBJ1-2; D gene unclear. With 0 bases removed from V and 8 bases from J, the gap between germline ends came to 13 bases. There are 14 residues in the CDR3. Germline V CDR1 and CDR2: SEHNR, FQNEAQ (reference sequence). The CDR3 DNA sequence: TGTGCCAGCAGCTTAGCCGACGGTCCTGCGGGCTACACCTTC. Protein product: CASSLADGPAGYTF.

The genes are TRBV7-9 and TRBJ1-3; the match to TRBD1 covers 8 bases. This CDR3 has 16 amino acids. J gave up 4 bases and V 5 bases, and 10 bases lay outside the gene matches. Germline V gene sequence: CDR1 SEHNR, CDR2 FQNEAQ (reference sequence). The CDR3 loop reads CASSPEQDREGNTIYF. The DNA for the CDR3 is TGTGCCAGCAGCCCCGAACAGGACAGGGAGGGAAACACCATATATTTT.

The chain combines TRBV7-8 with TRBJ2-3; 13 bases line up with TRBD2. V was clipped by 5 bases and J by 4 bases; unmatched bases: 6. This CDR3 contains 16 residues. In germline, CDR1 is SGHVS, CDR2 FQNEAQ. The CDR3 here is CASSARTSGSPDTQYF. The CDR3 bases are TGTGCCAGCAGCGCCCGGACTAGCGGGAGCCCAGATACGCAGTATTTT.

The genes are TRBV5-6 and TRBJ1-2; D is unresolved. The V gene lost 0 bases and the J gene lost 3 bases, with 12 bases spanning the gap. Germline loops: CDR1 SGHDT, CDR2 YYEEEE. The CDR3 spans 15 residues. CDR3 residues: CASSLGGRGDYGYTF. The CDR3 DNA reads TGTGCCAGCAGCTTGGGAGGCCGTGGGGACTATGGCTACACCTTC.

This clonotype was detected only a few times. J is TRBJ1-5 and V is TRBV5-1, with unresolved D. The CDR3 extends over 15 amino acids. The V end was cut by 0 bases, the J end by 0 bases, with 7 bases between. Germline CDR1 reads SGHRS; CDR2 reads YFSETQ. CDR3 sequence: CASSLGQNSNQPQHF. The CDR3 DNA follows: TGCGCCAGCAGCTTGGGGCAGAATAGCAATCAGCCCCAGCATTTT.

This clonotype was counted a few times. The chain uses TRBV7-2 and TRBJ1-5; 7 bases map to TRBD1. Looked up from germline, CDR1 is SGHTA and CDR2 is FQGNSA. This CDR3 is 16 amino acids long. V was pared by 0 bases and J by 7 bases, with 9 bases of the junction left unmatched. The CDR3 DNA follows: TGTGCCAGCAGCTTAGCTGGGACAGCCAAGGGCCAGCCCCAGCATTTT. This gives the protein CASSLAGTAKGQPQHF.

Many counts were recorded for this clonotype. The chain combines TRBV20-1 with TRBJ2-7, with D uncertain. CDR1 and CDR2 (germline): DFQATT, SNEGSKA (reference sequence). The CDR3 runs 12 residues. Trimming stripped 3 bases from V and 1 base from J, with 7 bases between. In DNA form, the CDR3 reads TGCAGTGCTAGGGCGGAGTCCTACGAGCAGTACTTC. Protein: CSARAESYEQYF.

The V call is TRBV2, the J call TRBJ1-5; D is possibly TRBD1 (5 bases). The CDR3 runs 15 residues. V shed 7 bases and J shed 2 bases, with 15 bases lying between them. The germline CDR1 and CDR2 sequences are SNHLY and FYNNEI. CDR3 DNA: TGTGCCAGCAAGATTTCCAGGGTAGGCAATCAGCCCCAGCATTTT. Translating gives CASKISRVGNQPQHF.

This chain links TRBV5-6 with TRBJ2-1; D is perhaps TRBD2 (6 bases). Trimming cost V 0 bases and J 8 bases, with 12 bases left between them. Germline V gene data show CDR1 as SGHDT and CDR2 as YYEEEE. This CDR3 has 14 residues. The CDR3 loop is CASSLGLGNHEQFF. The CDR3, as DNA: TGTGCCAGCAGCTTGGGACTAGGAAACCATGAGCAGTTCTTC.

This clonotype appeared a single time. The J gene is TRBJ2-1, the V gene TRBV20-1; D unresolved. V lost 5 bases and J lost 3, with 11 bases in between. This CDR3 spans 13 amino acids. CDR1 is DFQATT and CDR2 is SNEGSKA in the germline V gene (reference sequence). CDR3 DNA sequence: TGCAGTGCTTCCCGGGTCGACTACAATGAGCAGTTCTTC. This codes for CSASRVDYNEQFF.

The chain employs TRBV5-1 and TRBJ2-1, with 10 bases matching TRBD2. V shed 8 bases and J 4 bases; nucleotides not matched to a gene: 9. The CDR3 covers 15 residues. The germline gives CDR1 SGHRS, CDR2 YFSETQ. Here the CDR3 reads CASTLAGESYNEQFF. CDR3 coding DNA: TGCGCCAGTACCCTAGCGGGGGAATCTTACAATGAGCAGTTCTTC.

This clonotype was seen at least ten times. The V call is TRBV3-1, the J call TRBJ1-2; 7 bases fit TRBD1. The V gene end was trimmed by 0 bases and the J gene end by 3 bases; junction bases not matched to a gene: 1. CDR3 length equals 14 residues. Germline V gives CDR1 LGHDT, CDR2 YNNKEL (reference sequence). CDR3: CASSQEQGYYGYTF. The CDR3 DNA follows: TGTGCCAGCAGCCAAGAACAGGGGTACTATGGCTACACCTTC.